The 27 T cell receptor beta chains presented below share a single source sample, sequenced in a study of blood T cell repertoires in COVID-19. Generated by immunoSEQ multiplex PCR, the TCRdb table keeps only in-frame clones and is missing some. The sample shows a few hundred thousand clones, around nine tenths of them seen only once. The specimen sequenced was PBMCs or T cells enriched from blood (not recorded which). Receptors originate from a woman in her sixties or seventies who had recovered from COVID-19.

This clone appeared a few times. The chain is built from TRBV3-1 (or the pseudogene TRBV3-2) and TRBJ1-4, with D hard to call. CDR3 length: 17 amino acids. Trimming took 3 bases from V and 0 from J, leaving 14 bases between them. Germline assignment: CDR1 LGHDT and CDR2 YNNKEL (reference sequence). The CDR3 loop is CASSQYPQQSTNEKLFF. CDR3 coding DNA: TGTGCCAGCAGCCAGTATCCCCAACAGTCAACTAATGAAAAACTGTTTTTT.

The chain joins TRBV28 to TRBJ1-2, with D unresolved. The length of the CDR3 is 15 residues. Germline CDR1 MDHEN, CDR2 SYDVKM. V was clipped by 4 bases and J by 2 bases, with 14 bases between them. Here the CDR3 reads CASSSETPQNYGYTF. CDR3 nucleotide sequence: TGTGCCAGCAGTTCGGAGACCCCTCAGAACTATGGCTACACCTTC.

The chain couples TRBV28 to TRBJ2-7, with 12 positions matching TRBD1. Germline V gene sequence: CDR1 MDHEN, CDR2 SYDVKM. This CDR3 is built from 15 residues. V was pared by 5 bases and J by 2 bases, with 4 bases of the junction left unmatched. The CDR3 DNA is TGTGCCAGCAGTGTGGGACAGGGGGCGGCCTACGAGCAGTACTTC. Translation: CASSVGQGAAYEQYF.

Concerning this clone: The sample carries other DNA sequences with the same CDR3. The V and J genes are TRBV5-1 and TRBJ1-5; tentatively, D is TRBD1 (5 bases). Germline-derived CDR1 and CDR2 are SGHRS and YFSETQ. The CDR3 is made up of 13 amino acids. The V end was cut by 0 bases, the J end by 8 bases, with 9 bases between. The CDR3 DNA follows: TGCGCCAGCAGCTTGGGTCAGGGTGAGCCCCAGCATTTT. Protein product: CASSLGQGEPQHF.

The chain uses TRBV7-2 and TRBJ2-1, with 8 bases lining up with TRBD2. This CDR3 comprises 16 residues. V was clipped by 2 bases and J by 7 bases; unmatched bases: 10. CDR1 is SGHTA, CDR2 FQGNSA, per germline. The CDR3 sequence is CASSLMSGGGLNEQFF. As DNA, the CDR3 is TGTGCCAGCAGCTTAATGAGCGGGGGCGGGTTAAATGAGCAGTTCTTC.

The gene calls are TRBV27 and TRBJ1-5, with 7 bases identical to TRBD1. The CDR3 extends over 15 amino acids. Germline CDR1 reads MNHEY; CDR2 reads SMNVEV (reference sequence). The J segment lost 0 bases and the V segment lost 8 bases, leaving 7 bases of the junction unmatched. CDR3 residues: CASRLGTDSNQPQHF. CDR3 nucleotides: TGTGCCAGCCGGCTTGGGACAGATAGCAATCAGCCCCAGCATTTT.

This sequence joins TRBV29-1 and TRBJ1-5; tentatively, D is TRBD1 (6 bases). CDR3 length equals 12 residues. Trimming cost V 7 bases and J 5 bases, with 12 bases left between them. Looked up from germline, CDR1 is SQVTM and CDR2 is ANQGSEA. CDR3 in DNA: TGCAGCGCAATGGACAGCCATCAGCCCCAGCATTTT. Its translation: CSAMDSHQPQHF.

The CDR3 DNA reads as TGTGCCAGCAGCCAAGATTTGGGTCGGGACAGCTTCTTT. It translates to CASSQDLGRDSFF. This chain joins TRBV4-2 and TRBJ1-1, with 7 bases identical to TRBD1. There are 13 residues in the CDR3. CDR1 is LGHNA and CDR2 is YNFKEQ in the germline V gene. The V and J ends lost 0 bases and 14 bases, in that order; junction bases with no gene match: 9.

The rearrangement joins TRBV5-4 to TRBJ2-7, with 7 bases lining up with TRBD1. V gave up 4 bases and J gave up 3 bases; unmatched junction bases: 10. The germline gives CDR1 SGHNT, CDR2 YYREEE (reference sequence). CDR3 size: 15 residues. The CDR3 loop reads CASSLSPGTDYEQYF. The CDR3 DNA follows: TGTGCCAGCAGCCTAAGCCCCGGGACAGACTACGAGCAGTACTTC.

This chain uses TRBV6-5 with TRBJ2-1, with 11 bases lining up with TRBD2. V lost 8 bases and J lost 3; bases outside the gene matches: 6. Germline assignment: CDR1 MNHEY and CDR2 SVGAGI. This CDR3 comprises 15 residues. For the CDR3, the DNA is TGTGCCAGCGGATCTAGCGGGGGGTACTACAATGAGCAGTTCTTC. Its protein product is CASGSSGGYYNEQFF.

Of note for this clone: The junction departs from germline at one end; a sequencing error may be responsible. V gene TRBV6-5 combines with J gene TRBJ1-2; TRBD1 matches at 8 bases. There are 14 residues in the CDR3. Looked up from germline, CDR1 is MNHEY and CDR2 is SVGAGI. In DNA, the CDR3 is TGTGCCAGCAGTGACTCAGGGGGCGCGTTTGGCTACACCTTC. Protein: CASSDSGGAFGYTF.

This chain joins TRBV19 and TRBJ2-3; 10 nucleotides line up with TRBD2. The J segment lost 5 bases and the V segment lost 0 bases, leaving 5 bases of the junction unmatched. The germline V gene encodes CDR1 LNHDA and CDR2 SQIVND (reference sequence). The CDR3 sequence is 16 residues long. The CDR3 here is CASSIDPSGGRDTQYF. In DNA form, the CDR3 reads TGTGCCAGTAGTATAGACCCTAGCGGGGGTCGAGATACGCAGTATTTT.

About this clone itself: Other DNA sequences from this sample encode an identical CDR3 as well. V gene TRBV28 combines with J gene TRBJ1-1, with 9 bases lining up with TRBD1. Germline CDR1 reads MDHEN; CDR2 reads SYDVKM. The trim removed 6 bases at V and 8 bases at J, leaving 7 bases unmatched. This CDR3 is 13 amino acids long. This CDR3 reads CASSLGQGLEAFF. The CDR3 DNA reads as TGTGCCAGCAGCTTAGGACAGGGGCTAGAAGCTTTCTTT.

V is TRBV30 and J is TRBJ1-2, with 10 positions matching TRBD1. CDR1 and CDR2 from the germline V gene are GTSNPN and SVGIG (reference sequence). CDR3 length: 13 residues. After removal of 4 bases from V and 8 bases from J, the junction contained 7 bases not matched to a gene. The CDR3 DNA sequence: TGTGCCTGGACGAGACAGGGGGCATGGGGCTACACCTTC. It translates to CAWTRQGAWGYTF.

The chain is built from TRBV9 and TRBJ2-2; possible D gene TRBD2, 6 bases. The CDR3 sequence is 13 residues long. The V end lost 2 bases, the J end lost 6 bases, and 8 bases lay between the germline ends. The germline V gene encodes CDR1 SGDLS and CDR2 YYNGEE. The CDR3 sequence is CASSVRLAGELFF. The CDR3 coding sequence is TGTGCCAGCAGCGTCCGACTAGCCGGGGAGCTGTTTTTT.

This clone appeared a few times. The chain links TRBV10-3 to TRBJ1-2, with a weak D call TRBD1 (5 bases). Trimming cost V 3 bases and J 4 bases, with 12 bases left between them. Germline V gene lookup returns CDR1 ENHRY and CDR2 SYGVKD. This CDR3 has 14 amino acids. CDR3 bases: TGTGCCATCAGTGACAACCGACAGCTCTATGGCTACACCTTC. Translation gives CAISDNRQLYGYTF.

The chain joins TRBV29-1 to TRBJ2-1; possible D gene TRBD2, 5 bases. Germline V gives CDR1 SQVTM, CDR2 ANQGSEA. The ends were cut back, 8 bases at V and 9 bases at J, with 17 bases in the middle. The CDR3 covers 12 residues. CDR3 sequence reads: CSTPSSGIEQFF. The CDR3 region has the DNA TGCAGCACCCCTTCGTCGGGGATTGAGCAGTTCTTC.

J is TRBJ2-3 and V is TRBV24-1; 13 nucleotides line up with TRBD2. The germline V gene encodes CDR1 KGHDR and CDR2 SFDVKD. The CDR3 extends over 16 amino acids. The V segment lost 5 bases and the J segment 4 bases; nucleotides outside the gene matches: 5. For the CDR3, the DNA is TGTGCCACCAGTGTCGGGACTAGCGGGAACCCAGATACGCAGTATTTT. It yields the protein CATSVGTSGNPDTQYF.

V is TRBV4-2 and J is TRBJ1-4; tentative D call: TRBD1 (5 bases). Germline loops: CDR1 LGHNA, CDR2 YNFKEQ. The V end lost 1 base, the J end lost 5 bases, and 11 bases lay between the germline ends. The CDR3 loop spans 15 amino acids. The CDR3, as DNA: TGTGCCAGCAGCCAAGGGACACTCAGAAATGAAAAACTGTTTTTT. It yields the protein CASSQGTLRNEKLFF.

The chain is built from TRBV28 and TRBJ1-2; D unresolved. V was pared by 4 bases and J by 11 bases, with 11 bases between. Germline-derived CDR1 and CDR2 are MDHEN and SYDVKM. CDR3 size: 11 residues. CDR3 in amino acids: CASSSQARYTF. The CDR3 DNA sequence: TGTGCCAGCAGTTCTCAGGCCCGGTACACCTTC.

The chain links TRBV5-1 to TRBJ2-1; weak D call: TRBD2 (5 bases). CDR3 length: 16 amino acids. Germline loops: CDR1 SGHRS, CDR2 YFSETQ. Trimming took 1 base from V and 12 from J, leaving 23 bases between them. The CDR3 DNA follows: TGCGCCAGCAGCTTGTCCGGGGTCTATGAGGTTTTGACGCAGTTCTTC. The encoded protein is CASSLSGVYEVLTQFF.

The chain combines TRBV19 with TRBJ2-5; tentatively, D is TRBD2 (6 bases). The CDR3 has 14 amino acids. CDR1 is LNHDA, CDR2 SQIVND, per germline (reference sequence). The ends were cut back, 8 bases at V and 4 bases at J, with 17 bases in the middle. This CDR3 is CASSPGLRRETQYF. The CDR3 coding sequence is TGTGCCAGTTCGCCGGGACTGAGAAGAGAGACCCAGTACTTC. Full variable domain (remainder filled in from reference TRBV19 and TRBJ2-5): DGGITQSPKYLFRKEGQNVTLSCEQNLNHDAMYWYRQDPGQGLRLIYYSQIVNDFQKGDIAEGYSVSREKKESFPLTVTSAQKNPTAFYLCASSPGLRRETQYFGPGTRLLVL.

The V call is TRBV5-1, the J call TRBJ1-1, with D maybe TRBD1 (5 bases). V lost 4 bases, J lost 5 bases, and 18 bases lay in between. Germline assignment: CDR1 SGHRS and CDR2 YFSETQ. This CDR3 has 15 amino acids. The CDR3 region has the DNA TGCGCCAGCAGCCCGGGGGGTGGGGCAGAGACTGAAGCTTTCTTT. This codes for CASSPGGGAETEAFF. Together with reference TRBV5-1 and TRBJ1-1, the CDR3 gives the full variable domain: KAGVTQTPRYLIKTRGQQVTLSCSPISGHRSVSWYQQTPGQGLQFLFEYFSETQRNKGNFPGRFSGRQFSNSRSEMNVSTLELGDSALYLCASSPGGGAETEAFFGQGTRLTVV.

This rearrangement joins TRBV3-1 (or the pseudogene TRBV3-2) to TRBJ1-3; tentative D call: TRBD1 (6 bases). The CDR3 has 14 residues. Germline-derived CDR1 and CDR2 are LGHDT and YNNKEL (reference sequence). Trimming removed 8 bases at V and 0 bases at J, with 11 bases between. In DNA, the CDR3 is TGTGCCAGCGAAATAGGGGGCTCTGGAAACACCATATATTTT. Its translation: CASEIGGSGNTIYF.

V usage is TRBV27 and J usage is TRBJ1-1; D may be TRBD1 (6 bases). The CDR3 spans 13 residues. The V and J ends lost 4 bases and 1 base respectively, with 7 bases between them. Germline assignment: CDR1 MNHEY and CDR2 SMNVEV (reference sequence). The CDR3 nucleotides read TGTGCCAGCAGTTGGGGGCCGAACACTGAAGCTTTCTTT. Translation: CASSWGPNTEAFF.

The chain carries TRBV28 and TRBJ2-2; D is unclear. V shed 8 bases and J shed 0 bases, with 13 bases lying between them. The length of the CDR3 is 15 residues. The germline V gene has CDR1 MDHEN and CDR2 SYDVKM. The CDR3 spells CASQPGSANTGELFF. The CDR3, as DNA: TGTGCCAGCCAGCCCGGGTCCGCGAACACCGGGGAGCTGTTTTTT.

The chain couples TRBV19 to TRBJ1-5; 9 bases are shared with TRBD1. CDR1 is LNHDA and CDR2 is SQIVND in the germline V gene (reference sequence). V shed 3 bases, J shed 7 bases, and the junction held 16 bases outside the gene matches. This CDR3 region has 18 residues. CDR3: CASSMTPAAGQGYQPQHF. In DNA, the CDR3 is TGTGCCAGTAGTATGACCCCTGCGGCGGGACAGGGTTACCAGCCCCAGCATTTT.